The 17 T cell receptor beta chains reported below all come from one sample, sequenced in a study of blood T cell repertoires in COVID-19. Sequenced by immunoSEQ multiplex PCR; TCRdb stores in-frame clones only, minus some. The table has around 50,000 clones, around 89% seen once. Sequencing used peripheral blood. Receptors originate from a man in his forties or fifties with active COVID-19.

The chain recombines TRBV25-1 with TRBJ2-7; TRBD2 is a possible D gene (5 bases). CDR1 MGHDK and CDR2 SYGVNS come from the germline V gene. With 3 bases removed from V and 3 bases from J, the gap between germline ends came to 12 bases. The CDR3 covers 14 residues. For the CDR3, the DNA is TGTGCCAGCAGTGACAATACTGGAGGCTACGAGCAGTACTTC. Its translation is CASSDNTGGYEQYF.

The chain employs TRBV15 and TRBJ2-5, with D perhaps TRBD2 (6 bases). Germline values: CDR1 LNHNV, CDR2 YYDKDF (reference sequence). Deletions cut 6 bases from V and 1 base from J, with 18 bases between. The CDR3 totals 16 residues. The CDR3 spells CATSNRRTSSQETQYF. CDR3 DNA: TGTGCCACCAGTAACCGTAGAACTAGCAGCCAAGAGACCCAGTACTTC.

This sequence joins TRBV15 and TRBJ2-3; 9 nucleotides match TRBD2. This CDR3 contains 17 residues. Trimming cost V 1 base and J 1 base; bases outside gene matches: 6. Germline CDR1 is LNHNV and CDR2 is YYDKDF (reference sequence). CDR3 in DNA: TGTGCCACCAGCAGAGGTCATAGCGGGGGCCGCACAGATACGCAGTATTTT. Encoded protein: CATSRGHSGGRTDTQYF.

The chain recombines TRBV10-3 with TRBJ1-2, with TRBD1 as a possible D gene (6 bases). This CDR3 comprises 16 residues. Germline V gene data show CDR1 as ENHRY and CDR2 as SYGVKD. Trimming cost V 2 bases and J 5 bases, with 18 bases left between them. CDR3 nucleotides: TGTGCCATCAGTGAGGGAGCCCAGGGGCATTCTTATGGCTACACCTTC. As protein: CAISEGAQGHSYGYTF.

This chain joins TRBV5-1 and TRBJ2-1; D not certain. The CDR3 has 13 residues. Trimming removed 1 base at V and 6 bases at J, with 8 bases between. Germline CDR1 reads SGHRS; CDR2 reads YFSETQ. The CDR3 protein is CASSLFSANEQFF. The DNA for the CDR3 is TGCGCCAGCAGCTTGTTCAGCGCCAATGAGCAGTTCTTC.

Comments on this clone: The junction differs from germline at one of its ends, possibly a read error. V and J are TRBV29-1 and TRBJ1-2; no definite D call. There are 8 residues in the CDR3. Germline lookup yields CDR1 SQVTM and CDR2 ANQGSEA. The CDR3 here is CSVEDRAF. The CDR3 DNA follows: TGCAGCGTTGAAGATCGAGCCTTC.

This clone has only a few counts. The J gene is TRBJ1-5, the V gene TRBV2, with D maybe TRBD1 (5 bases). The V gene's germline CDR1 is SNHLY and CDR2 FYNNEI. V was cut by 6 bases and J by 6 bases, with 9 bases left in between. The CDR3 is 12 amino acids. Here the CDR3 DNA reads TGTGCCAGCAGCCCAAGGGGTCAGCCCCAGCATTTT. Translated: CASSPRGQPQHF.

The chain has TRBV6-2 or TRBV6-3 and TRBJ2-4; 9 bases map to TRBD1. Germline loops: CDR1 MNHEY, CDR2 SVGEGT. The CDR3 is made up of 18 amino acids. V was pared by 5 bases and J by 0 bases, with 11 bases of the junction left unmatched. CDR3: CASSAGQGFILAKNIQYF. CDR3 in DNA: TGTGCCAGCAGTGCCGGACAGGGGTTTATCCTAGCCAAAAACATTCAGTACTTC.

This chain links TRBV5-1 with TRBJ1-1; TRBD1 matches 7 bases. Germline loops: CDR1 SGHRS, CDR2 YFSETQ. The trim removed 4 bases at V and 3 bases at J, leaving 9 bases unmatched. The CDR3 has 15 amino acids. CDR3 protein: CASSVNAGQYTEAFF. DNA for the CDR3: TGCGCCAGCAGCGTTAACGCGGGACAGTACACTGAAGCTTTCTTT.

CDR3 sequence (DNA): TGTGCCAGCTCACCTCGAGGCCCCTCCTACGAGCAGTACTTC. Translated: CASSPRGPSYEQYF. This chain joins TRBV18 and TRBJ2-7, with D unclear. Germline assignment: CDR1 KGHSH and CDR2 LQKENI. This CDR3 has 14 residues. Trimming removed 3 bases from V and 0 bases from J, with 9 bases in between.

The rearrangement joins TRBV19 to TRBJ2-5; the D gene is possibly TRBD2 (5 bases). The length of the CDR3 is 12 residues. CDR1 is LNHDA, CDR2 SQIVND, per germline (reference sequence). V dropped 3 bases and J dropped 7 bases, with 9 bases sitting between them. The CDR3 bases are TGTGCCAGTAGTATTCGGGGTGCGACCCAGTACTTC. Protein sequence: CASSIRGATQYF. Together with reference TRBV19 and TRBJ2-5, the CDR3 gives the full variable domain: DGGITQSPKYLFRKEGQNVTLSCEQNLNHDAMYWYRQDPGQGLRLIYYSQIVNDFQKGDIAEGYSVSREKKESFPLTVTSAQKNPTAFYLCASSIRGATQYFGPGTRLLVL.

This rearrangement joins TRBV19 to TRBJ1-6; TRBD1 agrees at 7 bases. Looked up from germline, CDR1 is LNHDA and CDR2 is SQIVND (reference sequence). The length of the CDR3 is 15 residues. V dropped 2 bases and J dropped 7; count of bases not matched to a gene: 5. CDR3 sequence: CASSITGTENSPLHF. For the CDR3, the DNA is TGTGCCAGTAGTATAACCGGGACAGAGAATTCACCCCTCCACTTT.

The V and J genes are TRBV27 and TRBJ2-7, with TRBD1 matching over 8 bases. V trimming: 2 bases; J trimming: 4 bases; junction bases outside the gene matches: 4. The CDR3 has 14 residues. Germline V gene data show CDR1 as MNHEY and CDR2 as SMNVEV (reference sequence). The CDR3 loop reads CASSLGGQGYEQYF. Written as DNA, the CDR3 is TGTGCCAGCAGTTTAGGAGGACAGGGTTACGAGCAGTACTTC.

The genes are TRBV5-6 and TRBJ2-7, with 8 bases lining up with TRBD1. Germline CDR1 SGHDT, CDR2 YYEEEE. J was trimmed by 1 base and V by 1 base; bases with no gene match: 7. CDR3 size: 16 residues. The CDR3 loop is CASSLREQGVSYEQYF. CDR3 DNA sequence: TGTGCCAGCAGCTTGAGGGAACAGGGGGTTTCCTACGAGCAGTACTTC.

CDR3 in amino acids: CASNYATNEKLFF. The CDR3 DNA sequence: TGTGCCAGTAACTATGCAACTAATGAAAAACTGTTTTTT. The chain couples TRBV19 to TRBJ1-4; D uncertain. Germline lookup yields CDR1 LNHDA and CDR2 SQIVND (reference sequence). This CDR3 contains 13 residues. The germline V and J ends were trimmed by 7 bases and 0 bases, with 6 bases remaining between them.

This clone turned up a few times. V is TRBV12-3 or TRBV12-4 and J is TRBJ2-1; no clear D. V lost 1 base to trimming and J lost 5 bases, with 6 bases between them. The CDR3 is 13 residues long. The CDR3 sequence: CASSLGLNNEQFF. The CDR3 nucleotides are TGTGCCAGCAGTTTAGGGCTTAACAATGAGCAGTTCTTC.

This sequence joins TRBV19 and TRBJ1-2, with unresolved D. V lost 7 bases, J lost 3 bases, and 18 bases lay in between. The CDR3 runs to 15 residues. Germline CDR1 LNHDA, CDR2 SQIVND (reference sequence). CDR3: CASTPTPPVDYGYTF. The DNA of the CDR3 is TGTGCCAGTACCCCCACCCCACCCGTAGACTATGGCTACACCTTC.